The T cell receptor beta chain under discussion was sequenced for a study of blood T cell repertoires in COVID-19. Study information: COVID-19 samples collected from the United States, Italy and Spain covered acute and convalescent phases. From T cells, B-cell-depleted T cells, or PBMCs came the material, which was cDNA or gDNA.

Authors' processing steps: Reference gene primer amplification gave estimated nucleated cell counts. The method was immunoSEQ multiplex PCR; TCRdb's version includes in-frame clones alone and lacks a portion of them. V, J and clone size were drawn from that table, and D and trimming were deduced from the DNA. The table includes fewer than 650,000 clones, roughly 91% detected once. Followed over time, Seattle patients had been enrolled while infection was active. Germline loops: CDR1 SNHLY, CDR2 FYNNEI. CDR3 length equals 15 residues. The V end lost 6 bases, the J end lost 2 bases, and 14 bases lay between the germline ends.

The material sequenced was peripheral blood. The TCR was taken from a woman between 50 and 59 years old with COVID-19, enrolled during active disease. The V and J genes are TRBV2 and TRBJ1-5; D gene unclear. This chain's CDR3 is CASSREGVGNQPQHF. The CDR3 region has the DNA TGTGCCAGCAGCCGCGAGGGAGTCGGCAATCAGCCCCAGCATTTT.